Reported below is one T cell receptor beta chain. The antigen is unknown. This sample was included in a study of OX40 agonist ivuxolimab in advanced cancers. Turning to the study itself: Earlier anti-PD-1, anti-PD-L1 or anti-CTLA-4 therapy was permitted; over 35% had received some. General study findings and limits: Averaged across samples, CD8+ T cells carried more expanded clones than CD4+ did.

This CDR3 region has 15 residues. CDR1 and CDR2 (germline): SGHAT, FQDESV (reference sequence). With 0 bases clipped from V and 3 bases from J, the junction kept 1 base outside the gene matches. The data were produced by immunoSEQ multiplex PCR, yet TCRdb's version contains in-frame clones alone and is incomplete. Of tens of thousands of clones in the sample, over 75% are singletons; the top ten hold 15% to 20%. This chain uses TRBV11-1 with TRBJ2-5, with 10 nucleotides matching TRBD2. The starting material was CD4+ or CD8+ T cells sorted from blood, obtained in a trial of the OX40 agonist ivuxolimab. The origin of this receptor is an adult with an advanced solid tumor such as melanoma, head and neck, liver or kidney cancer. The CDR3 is CASSLAGLAEETQYF. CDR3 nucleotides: TGTGCCAGCAGCTTAGCCGGACTAGCGGAAGAGACCCAGTACTTC.